This entry lists 29 T cell receptor beta chains sequenced from one sample in a study of T cell responses to AZD1222 COVID-19 vaccine. TCRdb's copy holds only in-frame clones and misses some; the assay was immunoSEQ multiplex PCR. The sample has about 120,000 clones; over 90% are singletons. The source was peripheral blood, collected 28 days after the second AZD1222 dose. These TCRs come from an adult who received the AZD1222 COVID-19 vaccine.

This chain joins TRBV5-1 and TRBJ1-3; 7 bases match TRBD1. CDR1 is SGHRS and CDR2 is YFSETQ in the germline V gene. Germline trimming cut 2 bases from V and 5 bases from J; bases unmatched to any gene: 7. The CDR3 runs to 15 residues. The DNA for the CDR3 is TGCGCCAGCAGCTTCGGGACAGCCTCGAGAAACACCATATATTTT. Its protein is CASSFGTASRNTIYF.

The V call is TRBV14, the J call TRBJ1-3; D ambiguous. The germline V gene has CDR1 SGHDN and CDR2 FVKESK. CDR3 length: 13 amino acids. V was trimmed by 1 base and J by 5 bases, leaving 6 bases between them. CDR3 loop: CASSQGVRNTIYF. Written as DNA, the CDR3 is TGTGCCAGCAGCCAAGGGGTTCGAAACACCATATATTTT.

The chain joins TRBV5-4 to TRBJ2-4; D tentatively reads TRBD1 or TRBD2 (5 bases each). The V end was cut by 5 bases, the J end by 8 bases, with 20 bases between. The germline CDR1 and CDR2 sequences are SGHNT and YYREEE (reference sequence). This CDR3 region has 15 residues. CDR3 sequence reads: CASRDGERGGDIQYF. The CDR3 coding sequence is TGTGCCAGCAGGGATGGCGAGAGGGGTGGCGACATTCAGTACTTC. Drawing the rest from reference TRBV5-4 and TRBJ2-4, the complete variable domain is ETGVTQSPTHLIKTRGQQVTLRCSSQSGHNTVSWYQQALGQGPQFIFQYYREEENGRGNFPPRFSGLQFPNYSSELNVNALELDDSALYLCASRDGERGGDIQYFGAGTRLSVL.

This chain joins TRBV7-9 and TRBJ2-7; tentative D call: TRBD1 (6 bases). The germline V gene encodes CDR1 SEHNR and CDR2 FQNEAQ (reference sequence). V gave up 5 bases and J gave up 2 bases, with 7 bases separating them. The CDR3 is made up of 12 amino acids. DNA of the CDR3: TGTGCCAGCAGCGGACAGACCTACGAGCAGTACTTC. Its protein product is CASSGQTYEQYF.

The CDR3 nucleotides are TGCAGTGCTAGTGGAGGCAACTATGGCTACACCTTC. As protein: CSASGGNYGYTF. This chain connects TRBV20-1 to TRBJ1-2; D is unclear. The germline V and J ends were trimmed by 3 bases and 2 bases, with 7 bases remaining between them. Per germline, CDR1 DFQATT and CDR2 SNEGSKA (reference sequence). The CDR3 spans 12 residues.

The rearrangement joins TRBV5-1 to TRBJ2-5; the match to TRBD1 covers 8 bases. CDR1 and CDR2 from the germline V gene are SGHRS and YFSETQ. The CDR3 spans 16 residues. After removal of 4 bases from V and 4 bases from J, the junction contained 12 bases not matched to a gene. The CDR3 DNA reads as TGCGCCAGCAGCCTATACGGACAGGGAGGAGGAGAGACCCAGTACTTC. Translation gives CASSLYGQGGGETQYF.

This sequence joins TRBV7-2 and TRBJ2-1; D possibly corresponds to TRBD2 (7 bases). This CDR3 region has 15 residues. V lost 3 bases and J 3 bases, leaving 12 bases between the germline ends. Per the germline V gene, CDR1 is SGHTA and CDR2 is FQGNSA. CDR3 region: CASSFRGGSYNEQFF. Written as DNA, the CDR3 is TGTGCCAGCAGCTTCAGGGGCGGGAGCTACAATGAGCAGTTCTTC.

The V gene is TRBV27, the J gene TRBJ2-7, with D tentatively TRBD2 (5 bases). Trimming pared 7 bases from V and 4 bases from J, leaving 14 bases between. The germline V gene has CDR1 MNHEY and CDR2 SMNVEV (reference sequence). This CDR3 is built from 13 residues. The CDR3 DNA is TGTGCCAGCATGACCAGGAGCGGATACGAGCAGTACTTC. Translating gives CASMTRSGYEQYF.

J is TRBJ1-1 and V is TRBV18; D call uncertain. Germline V CDR1 and CDR2: KGHSH, LQKENI. V was clipped by 1 base and J by 7 bases, with 13 bases between them. The CDR3 sequence is 14 residues long. This chain's CDR3 is CASSPQGRQIEAFF. The CDR3 region has the DNA TGTGCCAGCTCACCACAGGGCAGGCAAATTGAAGCTTTCTTT.

The V call is TRBV30, the J call TRBJ1-6, with no clear D. Germline-derived CDR1 and CDR2 are GTSNPN and SVGIG (reference sequence). The V end lost 1 base, the J end lost 7 bases, and 5 bases lay between the germline ends. The CDR3 spans 12 residues. This chain's CDR3 is CAWSETNSPLHF. The CDR3 nucleotides read TGTGCCTGGAGTGAAACCAATTCACCCCTCCACTTT.

The chain carries TRBV28 and TRBJ1-5; weak D call: TRBD1 (5 bases). The V end lost 7 bases, the J end lost 5 bases, and 12 bases lay between the germline ends. The CDR3 runs to 13 residues. Germline V gene sequence: CDR1 MDHEN, CDR2 SYDVKM. The CDR3 reads CASIRGNDQPQHF. DNA for the CDR3: TGTGCCAGCATAAGGGGAAACGATCAGCCCCAGCATTTT. The full variable domain, rest sourced from reference TRBV28 and TRBJ1-5, is DVKVTQSSRYLVKRTGEKVFLECVQDMDHENMFWYRQDPGLGLRLIYFSYDVKMKEKGDIPEGYSVSREKKERFSLILESASTNQTSMYLCASIRGNDQPQHFGDGTRLSIL.

V and J are TRBV2 and TRBJ1-5; 7 nucleotides align to TRBD1. The CDR3 contains 14 residues. V was pared by 6 bases and J by 3 bases, with 5 bases of the junction left unmatched. Germline V lookup: CDR1 SNHLY, CDR2 FYNNEI. For the CDR3, the DNA is TGTGCCAGCAGCGCCGGGACAGCCAATCAGCCCCAGCATTTT. Its translation is CASSAGTANQPQHF.

V usage is TRBV5-6 and J usage is TRBJ2-5, with D hard to call. Trimming cost V 1 base and J 0 bases, with 7 bases left between them. This CDR3 is built from 14 residues. Germline V CDR1 and CDR2: SGHDT, YYEEEE. This CDR3 reads CASSLLTYQETQYF. The CDR3 coding sequence is TGTGCCAGCAGCTTGCTTACGTACCAAGAGACCCAGTACTTC. Drawing the rest from reference TRBV5-6 and TRBJ2-5, the complete variable domain is DAGVTQSPTHLIKTRGQQVTLRCSPKSGHDTVSWYQQALGQGPQFIFQYYEEEERQRGNFPDRFSGHQFPNYSSELNVNALLLGDSALYLCASSLLTYQETQYFGPGTRLLVL.

The chain has TRBV2 and TRBJ1-2, with a tentative D call TRBD1 (5 bases). Germline CDR1 is SNHLY and CDR2 is FYNNEI. This CDR3 has 11 amino acids. Between the trimmed V and J ends, which lost 3 bases and 8 bases, there was a span of 7 bases. CDR3 in amino acids: CASSEGEGYTF. CDR3 in DNA: TGTGCCAGCAGTGAGGGGGAGGGCTACACCTTC.

The chain has TRBV11-2 and TRBJ1-2, with 8 positions matching TRBD1. This CDR3 has 17 residues. The germline V gene has CDR1 SGHAT and CDR2 FQNNGV. The V segment lost 2 bases and the J segment 1 base; nucleotides outside the gene matches: 9. The CDR3 DNA follows: TGTGCCAGCAGCTTATCCCAGGGGGCTGTGGATAACTATGGCTACACCTTC. This encodes CASSLSQGAVDNYGYTF.

The rearrangement uses TRBV25-1 and TRBJ1-6; 8 bases are shared with TRBD1. CDR3 length: 14 amino acids. The germline CDR1 and CDR2 sequences are MGHDK and SYGVNS. Trimming at V came to 8 bases and at J to 7 bases, leaving 7 bases not matched to a gene. CDR3 sequence (DNA): TGTGCCAGCTCCTTCGGACAGGGAAATTCACCCCTCCACTTT. It is translated as CASSFGQGNSPLHF.

This sequence joins TRBV6-5 and TRBJ2-7; 10 positions match TRBD1. This CDR3 comprises 16 residues. Per germline, CDR1 MNHEY and CDR2 SVGAGI. J lost 4 bases, V lost 0 bases, and 6 bases had no gene match. In DNA form, the CDR3 reads TGTGCCAGCAGTTACTCCAGACAGGGGGCATCGTACGAGCAGTACTTC. It encodes CASSYSRQGASYEQYF.

The CDR3 sequence: CASSLVVGTGYGYTF. Written as DNA, the CDR3 is TGTGCCAGCAGCTTAGTAGTCGGTACTGGCTATGGCTACACCTTC. The chain employs TRBV5-5 and TRBJ1-2; D is uncertain. CDR3 length: 15 residues. With 2 bases removed from V and 4 bases from J, the gap between germline ends came to 15 bases. Per the germline V gene, CDR1 is SGHKS and CDR2 is YYEKEE (reference sequence).

This chain links TRBV2 with TRBJ1-3; the D is unclear. This CDR3 region has 14 residues. V was pared by 6 bases and J by 0 bases, with 9 bases between. In germline, CDR1 is SNHLY, CDR2 FYNNEI. The chain's CDR3 is CASRSGSSGNTIYF. The CDR3 coding sequence is TGTGCCAGCAGGAGCGGGTCCTCTGGAAACACCATATATTTT.

The CDR3, as DNA: TGTGCCAGCAGCCGCCTTGGGAATCAGCCCCAGCATTTT. Its protein product is CASSRLGNQPQHF. The chain joins TRBV12-3 or TRBV12-4 to TRBJ1-5; D is uncertain. CDR3 length: 13 residues. The ends were cut back, 6 bases at V and 4 bases at J, with 10 bases in the middle.

The chain recombines TRBV19 with TRBJ2-7; the D gene is possibly TRBD2 (6 bases). With 3 bases removed from V and 2 bases from J, the gap between germline ends came to 11 bases. Germline V lookup: CDR1 LNHDA, CDR2 SQIVND (reference sequence). CDR3 length: 14 residues. CDR3 residues: CASSIGTGTYEQYF. In DNA form, the CDR3 reads TGTGCCAGTAGTATTGGGACTGGGACCTACGAGCAGTACTTC.

This clone was seen once. V gene TRBV19 combines with J gene TRBJ2-2; 9 nucleotides align to TRBD2. The CDR3 is made up of 13 amino acids. V shed 9 bases, J shed 6 bases, and the junction held 5 bases outside the gene matches. Germline V lookup: CDR1 LNHDA, CDR2 SQIVND (reference sequence). The CDR3 DNA is TGTGCCAGCTTGGGACTAGCCGCCGGGGAGCTGTTTTTT. Its translation is CASLGLAAGELFF.

The genes are TRBV2 and TRBJ1-6; 10 bases fit TRBD1. The CDR3 is made up of 14 amino acids. Unmatched junction bases numbered 6, after V lost 7 bases and J lost 9 bases. Germline-derived CDR1 and CDR2 are SNHLY and FYNNEI. Here the CDR3 reads CASNRQGASSPLHF. CDR3 DNA: TGTGCCAGCAATCGACAGGGGGCTAGTTCACCCCTCCACTTT.

This clone came up a few times. Other DNA sequences from this sample encode an identical CDR3 as well. This chain links TRBV25-1 with TRBJ2-7, with TRBD2 matching over 13 bases. There are 14 residues in the CDR3. In germline, CDR1 is MGHDK, CDR2 SYGVNS. The V gene end was trimmed by 9 bases and the J gene end by 5 bases; junction bases not matched to a gene: 7. The CDR3 DNA reads as TGTGCCAGTGGACTAGCGGGGGTATTAGACGAGCAGTACTTC. Translation gives CASGLAGVLDEQYF.

The genes are TRBV15 and TRBJ1-6; TRBD1 matches at 8 bases. The J segment lost 7 bases and the V segment lost 5 bases, leaving 4 bases of the junction unmatched. CDR1 LNHNV and CDR2 YYDKDF come from the germline V gene (reference sequence). This CDR3 spans 14 amino acids. In nucleotides, the CDR3 is TGTGCCACCAGCGGCGGACAGGGAAATTCACCCCTCCACTTT. The encoded protein is CATSGGQGNSPLHF.

The J gene is TRBJ2-1, the V gene TRBV27; 8 bases map to TRBD2. The junction had 2 bases not matched to a gene; V was cut back by 5 bases and J by 8 bases. CDR1 MNHEY and CDR2 SMNVEV come from the germline V gene (reference sequence). The CDR3 is 12 amino acids. The CDR3: CASSRTSHEQFF. In DNA form, the CDR3 reads TGTGCCAGCAGTAGGACTAGCCATGAGCAGTTCTTC.

CDR3 in amino acids: CASSSSTYEQYF. For the CDR3, the DNA is TGCGCCAGCAGTTCCTCTACCTACGAGCAGTACTTC. The V gene is TRBV10-1, the J gene TRBJ2-7; D call uncertain. This CDR3 region has 12 residues. V shed 5 bases and J shed 2 bases, with 7 bases lying between them. In germline, CDR1 is WNHNN, CDR2 SYGVQD (reference sequence).

This chain uses TRBV5-1 with TRBJ1-1; D is unresolved. From germline, CDR1 is SGHRS and CDR2 YFSETQ. The V end was cut by 0 bases, the J end by 4 bases, with 7 bases between. CDR3 length equals 13 residues. As DNA, the CDR3 is TGCGCCAGCAGCTTGGAAGAAACCACTGAAGCTTTCTTT. This gives the protein CASSLEETTEAFF. The full variable domain, rest sourced from reference TRBV5-1 and TRBJ1-1, is KAGVTQTPRYLIKTRGQQVTLSCSPISGHRSVSWYQQTPGQGLQFLFEYFSETQRNKGNFPGRFSGRQFSNSRSEMNVSTLELGDSALYLCASSLEETTEAFFGQGTRLTVV.

The chain joins TRBV27 to TRBJ2-1, with 7 bases matching TRBD1. Per the germline V gene, CDR1 is MNHEY and CDR2 is SMNVEV (reference sequence). After removal of 3 bases from V and 8 bases from J, the junction contained 4 bases not matched to a gene. This CDR3 is 13 amino acids long. The CDR3 coding sequence is TGTGCCAGCAGTTTTACACAGGGGTATGAGCAGTTCTTC. Amino acid sequence: CASSFTQGYEQFF.